These 15 T cell receptor beta chains originate from one sample sequenced in a study of shared clonotypes between healthy human individuals. The table came from immunoSEQ multiplex PCR; TCRdb's copy has only in-frame clones and leaves some out. The sample yields about half a million clones, 70% to 85% seen once. Specimen: PBMCs. These receptors originate from a woman aged 40 to 55 in good health. Some clones in this sample may be carry-over from other donors' samples.

The rearrangement uses TRBV7-9 and TRBJ2-1, with TRBD2 matching over 11 bases. The ends lost 2 bases at V and 6 bases at J; junction bases unmatched: 6. Germline lookup yields CDR1 SEHNR and CDR2 FQNEAQ (reference sequence). The CDR3 is made up of 16 amino acids. CDR3 nucleotide sequence: TGTGCCAGCAGCTTAACCATGGGGACTAGCGGCAATGAGCAGTTCTTC. Residues: CASSLTMGTSGNEQFF.

The V call is TRBV7-8, the J call TRBJ2-1, with 11 bases lining up with TRBD2. The CDR3 runs 18 residues. V lost 2 bases to trimming and J lost 7 bases; unmatched junction nucleotides: 13. Germline V gene sequence: CDR1 SGHVS, CDR2 FQNEAQ. The CDR3 loop reads CASSLREVSGRALNEQFF. Written as DNA, the CDR3 is TGTGCCAGCAGCTTACGAGAGGTTAGCGGGAGGGCTTTGAATGAGCAGTTCTTC.

The V call is TRBV2, the J call TRBJ2-3; D is perhaps TRBD2 (6 bases). CDR3 length: 13 residues. V lost 4 bases and J 4 bases, leaving 9 bases between the germline ends. Germline lookup yields CDR1 SNHLY and CDR2 FYNNEI. This CDR3 reads CASSVGSADTQYF. The CDR3 nucleotides are TGTGCCAGCAGTGTCGGGAGTGCAGATACGCAGTATTTT.

This rearrangement joins TRBV18 to TRBJ2-5; tentative D call: TRBD1 (5 bases). Per the germline V gene, CDR1 is KGHSH and CDR2 is LQKENI. The V gene lost 8 bases and the J gene lost 0 bases, with 10 bases spanning the gap. This CDR3 is built from 13 residues. Here the CDR3 reads CASGDRDQETQYF. CDR3 bases: TGTGCCAGCGGCGACAGAGACCAAGAGACCCAGTACTTC.

The chain couples TRBV7-3 to TRBJ2-7, with D hard to call. CDR1 and CDR2 from the germline V gene are SGHTA and FQGTGA. V was pared by 2 bases and J by 4 bases, with 9 bases between. The CDR3 has 13 amino acids. CDR3 coding DNA: TGTGCCAGCAGCTTAGGGCTAGATTACGAGCAGTACTTC. This sequence encodes CASSLGLDYEQYF.

The chain joins TRBV10-3 to TRBJ2-7, with D unclear. Trimming took off 7 bases at V and 3 bases at J, with 19 bases between the two ends. In germline, CDR1 is ENHRY, CDR2 SYGVKD. CDR3 length: 15 residues. CDR3 in amino acids: CAIMIPAGDVYEQYF. In DNA form, the CDR3 reads TGTGCCATCATGATCCCGGCAGGAGACGTCTACGAGCAGTACTTC.

This chain uses TRBV7-3 with TRBJ2-7, with a weak D call TRBD2 (6 bases). The V end lost 5 bases, the J end lost 2 bases, and 34 bases lay between the germline ends. The CDR3 extends over 21 amino acids. Germline CDR1 and CDR2: SGHTA and FQGTGA. In DNA form, the CDR3 reads TGTGCCAGCAGCCCTCCCTTGGATAGCGGAGGCCAATTATGGTGTCCCTACGAGCAGTACTTC. Translation gives CASSPPLDSGGQLWCPYEQYF.

The chain combines TRBV7-9 with TRBJ2-5, with 7 positions matching TRBD2. CDR1 SEHNR and CDR2 FQNEAQ come from the germline V gene (reference sequence). The CDR3 is 19 amino acids. The V and J ends lost 5 bases and 1 base, in that order; junction bases with no gene match: 19. CDR3 nucleotides: TGTGCCAGCAGCCCCGGCGGAGTTAGCGGGCCCAGACTCCAAGAGACCCAGTACTTC. It is translated as CASSPGGVSGPRLQETQYF.

The rearrangement joins TRBV19 to TRBJ1-1, with D possibly matching TRBD1 (5 bases). Germline loops: CDR1 LNHDA, CDR2 SQIVND (reference sequence). Trimming removed 1 base at V and 5 bases at J, with 8 bases between. There are 13 residues in the CDR3. CDR3 region: CASSIVGATEAFF. CDR3 DNA sequence: TGTGCCAGTAGTATAGTAGGGGCGACTGAAGCTTTCTTT.

This chain uses TRBV2 with TRBJ2-3; D unclear. Deletions cut 5 bases from V and 6 bases from J, with 12 bases between. This CDR3 contains 13 residues. CDR1 is SNHLY, CDR2 FYNNEI, per germline. Written as DNA, the CDR3 is TGTGCCAGCAGTCCTGACTTGTGGGATACGCAGTATTTT. It encodes CASSPDLWDTQYF.

V gene TRBV29-1 combines with J gene TRBJ1-1, with no clear D. This CDR3 has 13 residues. Trimming removed 8 bases at V and 3 bases at J, with 16 bases between. Germline V CDR1 and CDR2: SQVTM, ANQGSEA. CDR3 sequence: CSPNPSPDTEAFF. DNA of the CDR3: TGCAGCCCTAACCCGTCCCCGGACACTGAAGCTTTCTTT.

Concerning this clone itself: Germline and junction disagree at one end, which may indicate a read error. At the DNA level, this CDR3 is encoded by other sequences in the same sample as well. The gene calls are TRBV28 and TRBJ2-7; the D gene is possibly TRBD2 (5 bases). Germline CDR1 reads MDHEN; CDR2 reads SYDVKM. The CDR3 spans 14 residues. CDR3 in DNA: TGCGCCAGCAGTTCGGGAACACTAATCTACGAGCAGTACTTC. As protein: CASSSGTLIYEQYF.

This chain uses TRBV30 with TRBJ2-5; possibly TRBD2 for D (5 bases). Germline CDR1 GTSNPN, CDR2 SVGIG (reference sequence). The CDR3 consists of 11 residues. V lost 0 bases to trimming and J lost 11 bases, with 10 bases between them. The CDR3: CAWSVLREQYF. CDR3 DNA: TGTGCCTGGAGTGTACTGAGGGAGCAGTACTTC.

In the case of this clone: At one end, the junction sequence differs from germline, possibly due to a read error. This chain links TRBV15 with TRBJ1-2, with 8 nucleotides matching TRBD1. The CDR3 is made up of 12 amino acids. Germline CDR1 reads LNHNV; CDR2 reads YYDKDF (reference sequence). CDR3 sequence (DNA): TGTGCCACCAGCAGAGATTCCGGGACAGGACGCTTC. Translation gives CATSRDSGTGRF.

This chain uses TRBV28 with TRBJ2-5; 9 bases are shared with TRBD2. CDR1 MDHEN and CDR2 SYDVKM come from the germline V gene. This CDR3 spans 16 amino acids. With V trimmed by 8 bases and J by 7 bases, 17 bases remained unmatched. CDR3 residues: CASCGSSGSQLGTQYF. The CDR3 DNA follows: TGTGCCAGCTGCGGGAGTAGCGGGAGTCAGTTGGGGACCCAGTACTTC. Drawing the rest from reference TRBV28 and TRBJ2-5, the complete variable domain is DVKVTQSSRYLVKRTGEKVFLECVQDMDHENMFWYRQDPGLGLRLIYFSYDVKMKEKGDIPEGYSVSREKKERFSLILESASTNQTSMYLCASCGSSGSQLGTQYFGPGTRLLVL.